The clone carrying this T cell receptor (beta chain) appeared many times. The antigen remains undetermined. The TCR beta library used iRepertoire HTBI primers with Arm-PCR amplification of CDR3. TCRdb re-derived calls from the multiplex PCR reads in MiXCR, one entry per CDR3 protein. This sample has 400,000 to 500,000 distinct CDR3 sequences, with roughly 15% found just once. This sample was included in a study of regulatory T cells in long-lasting Graves disease. As for the study in general: Graves' patients, diagnosed recently, had received antithyroid drugs under 3 months. General study findings and limits: Newly diagnosed disease favored TRBV20-1 and TRBJ2-1 over persistent disease.

V was shortened by 0 bases and J by 6 bases, with 9 bases between the two germline ends. The CDR3 extends over 14 amino acids. Per germline, CDR1 MNHEY and CDR2 SVGAGI. Time point described: newly diagnosed GD, antithyroid drugs for less than 3 months. Extracted RNA from PBMCs served as the source of the TCR library. This same sample was also part of a study on T cells in Graves' hyperthyroidism and ophthalmopathy. That work states: HTBI primers were the set used in a first-round RT-PCR of the TCR CDR3.

V gene TRBV6-5 combines with J gene TRBJ1-5; no reliable D call. The origin of this receptor is a woman in her 40s with Graves disease. The sequencing here drew on peripheral blood mononuclear cells (PBMCs), taken at new diagnosis, from a patient treated with antithyroid drugs. CDR3 DNA: TGTGCCAGCAGTTACTCGGGAGGGCTTCAGCCCCAGCATTTT. Translating it yields CASSYSGGLQPQHF.